A single sample is the source of the 28 T cell receptor beta chains below, sequenced in a study of T-cell memory formation after mild COVID-19. TCRdb analysed the 5' RACE reads with MiXCR anew, one entry per CDR3 protein. Among roughly 320,000 distinct CDR3 sequences listed, 28% were seen once. The specimen sequenced was PBMCs or a T cell subset sorted from them (not recorded which). The receptors come from an adult woman who had mild COVID-19 (a few samples of this study predate the infection). Cell type and time point are not known.

This clonotype was seen more than once but under ten times. The V and J genes are TRBV5-1 and TRBJ1-2; D is unresolved. Trimming removed 0 bases at V and 4 bases at J, with 4 bases between. From germline, CDR1 is SGHRS and CDR2 YFSETQ. CDR3 length: 12 residues. CDR3 nucleotide sequence: TGCGCCAGCAGCTTGGACGTCTATGGCTACACCTTC. It encodes CASSLDVYGYTF.

A few counts support this clonotype. The chain carries TRBV18 and TRBJ2-7, with 8 nucleotides matching TRBD1. This CDR3 is built from 15 residues. V shed 3 bases and J 3 bases; nucleotides not matched to a gene: 7. Germline values: CDR1 KGHSH, CDR2 LQKENI. This chain's CDR3 is CASSPTPDRVYEQYF. CDR3 nucleotide sequence: TGTGCCAGCTCACCCACCCCGGACAGGGTCTACGAGCAGTACTTC.

This clonotype was detected only a few times. This chain connects TRBV5-1 to TRBJ2-3, with D perhaps TRBD1 (6 bases). This CDR3 region has 14 residues. CDR1 and CDR2 (germline): SGHRS, YFSETQ. V lost 4 bases, J lost 4 bases, and 13 bases lay in between. In nucleotides, the CDR3 is TGCGCCAGCAGCAGGGGGACGGACCCAGATACGCAGTATTTT. It is translated as CASSRGTDPDTQYF.

J is TRBJ2-6 and V is TRBV12-3 or TRBV12-4; D ambiguous. CDR3 length equals 13 residues. Trimming removed 3 bases from V and 4 bases from J, with 4 bases in between. CDR3: CASSFKGANVLTF. CDR3 in DNA: TGTGCCAGCAGTTTTAAAGGGGCCAACGTCCTGACTTTC.

The V and J genes are TRBV7-9 and TRBJ2-2; D is ambiguous. V shed 2 bases and J shed 4 bases, with 17 bases lying between them. Germline V gene sequence: CDR1 SEHNR, CDR2 FQNEAQ (reference sequence). This CDR3 is 17 amino acids long. The CDR3 here is CASSLIGLTSGTGELFF. The CDR3 nucleotides are TGTGCCAGCAGCTTAATCGGCCTAACCTCGGGCACCGGGGAGCTGTTTTTT.

V gene TRBV12-3 or TRBV12-4 combines with J gene TRBJ2-1; TRBD2 might be the D (6 bases). The CDR3 length is 15 residues. Between the trimmed V and J ends, which lost 4 bases and 6 bases, there was a span of 16 bases. CDR3 nucleotide sequence: TGTGCCAGCAGTTCGGGAGATTTGGTCCTCAATGAGCAGTTCTTC. Translation: CASSSGDLVLNEQFF.

This clonotype was seen more than once but under ten times. The rearrangement joins TRBV5-1 to TRBJ2-3, with D unresolved. V was shortened by 2 bases and J by 1 base, with 5 bases between the two germline ends. The CDR3 covers 13 residues. Germline CDR1 SGHRS, CDR2 YFSETQ. The CDR3 is CASSLLRTDTQYF. CDR3 DNA: TGCGCCAGCAGCTTATTGCGCACAGATACGCAGTATTTT.

The V call is TRBV25-1, the J call TRBJ2-7, with D possibly called TRBD1 or TRBD2 (5 bases each). The V gene lost 3 bases and the J gene lost 4 bases, with 10 bases spanning the gap. This CDR3 contains 13 residues. Germline V gene data show CDR1 as MGHDK and CDR2 as SYGVNS. The CDR3 spells CASSELGTYEQYF. The DNA for the CDR3 is TGTGCCAGCAGTGAGCTTGGGACGTACGAGCAGTACTTC.

There are many counts of this clonotype. CDR3: CASGQGSGELFF. Here the CDR3 DNA reads TGTGCCAGCGGACAGGGCTCCGGGGAGCTGTTTTTT. This chain uses TRBV5-4 with TRBJ2-2, with 8 bases lining up with TRBD1. The CDR3 spans 12 residues. Germline loops: CDR1 SGHNT, CDR2 YYREEE (reference sequence). Germline trimming cut 7 bases from V and 6 bases from J; bases unmatched to any gene: 2.

This clonotype was seen a few times. The V and J genes are TRBV20-1 and TRBJ1-2; D is unresolved. CDR1 and CDR2 (germline): DFQATT, SNEGSKA (reference sequence). The CDR3 loop spans 13 amino acids. The V and J ends lost 2 bases and 5 bases respectively, with 12 bases between them. CDR3 nucleotide sequence: TGCAGTGCTAGACAGGACTTAGATTATGGCTACACCTTC. This translates into CSARQDLDYGYTF.

This chain connects TRBV4-1 to TRBJ1-5; D not resolved. Trimming took 0 bases from V and 7 from J, leaving 10 bases between them. This CDR3 comprises 14 residues. Germline V gives CDR1 MGHRA, CDR2 YSYEKL. CDR3: CASSQDWGSQPQHF. CDR3 nucleotide sequence: TGCGCCAGCAGCCAAGACTGGGGTAGCCAGCCCCAGCATTTT.

The gene calls are TRBV19 and TRBJ1-1, with D uncertain. V was clipped by 4 bases and J by 0 bases, with 15 bases between them. The CDR3 is 16 amino acids. CDR1 and CDR2 from the germline V gene are LNHDA and SQIVND (reference sequence). The CDR3 loop reads CASSTTKVEMNTEAFF. CDR3 coding DNA: TGTGCCAGTAGTACGACCAAGGTCGAGATGAACACTGAAGCTTTCTTT.

In its sample, this clonotype was seen a few times. The chain couples TRBV5-6 to TRBJ1-5; TRBD1 aligns across 8 bases. V trimming: 4 bases; J trimming: 3 bases; junction bases outside the gene matches: 6. This CDR3 spans 15 amino acids. Germline CDR1 and CDR2: SGHDT and YYEEEE. The CDR3 reads CASSLWDRYNQPQHF. The CDR3 nucleotides read TGTGCCAGCAGCCTTTGGGACAGGTACAATCAGCCCCAGCATTTT.

This clonotype was detected only once. The chain has TRBV7-9 and TRBJ2-7; TRBD1 agrees at 8 bases. This CDR3 contains 16 residues. Trimming took 1 base from V and 0 from J; bases not matched to a gene: 5. Germline-derived CDR1 and CDR2 are SEHNR and FQNEAQ (reference sequence). The CDR3 is CASSLEGQVSSYEQYF. In DNA, the CDR3 is TGTGCCAGCAGCTTAGAGGGACAGGTTAGCTCCTACGAGCAGTACTTC.

This clonotype occurred a few times. This chain links TRBV15 with TRBJ2-7; 9 bases fit TRBD1. J gave up 2 bases and V 6 bases, and 2 bases lay outside the gene matches. This CDR3 is built from 13 residues. From germline, CDR1 is LNHNV and CDR2 YYDKDF (reference sequence). The CDR3 here is CATRGTGTYEQYF. CDR3 bases: TGTGCCACCAGGGGGACAGGGACCTACGAGCAGTACTTC. Filled out from reference TRBV15 and TRBJ2-7, the complete variable domain reads DAMVIQNPRYQVTQFGKPVTLSCSQTLNHNVMYWYQQKSSQAPKLLFHYYDKDFNNEADTPDNFQSRRPNTSFCFLDIRSPGLGDTAMYLCATRGTGTYEQYFGPGTRLTVT.

V and J are TRBV5-5 and TRBJ1-1; D is undetermined. V lost 3 bases and J lost 4, with 10 bases in between. CDR3 length: 13 residues. Germline V lookup: CDR1 SGHKS, CDR2 YYEKEE (reference sequence). The CDR3 DNA sequence: TGTGCCAGCAGCTGGAGGTGGTCCACTGAAGCTTTCTTT. Its protein product is CASSWRWSTEAFF.

The chain employs TRBV10-3 and TRBJ2-7; tentatively, D is TRBD2 (5 bases). The CDR3 sequence is 15 residues long. The ends were cut back, 0 bases at V and 1 base at J, with 10 bases in the middle. Germline loops: CDR1 ENHRY, CDR2 SYGVKD. CDR3 coding DNA: TGTGCCATCAGTGAGTCGGAGCGGAGGTCCTACGAGCAGTACTTC. It yields the protein CAISESERRSYEQYF.

Comment on this clonotype: This may stem from a read error, because a much larger clone lies one nucleotide away. The chain couples TRBV5-4 to TRBJ2-7, with TRBD1 identical over 8 bases. The CDR3 spans 14 residues. Trimming removed 3 bases from V and 3 bases from J; junction bases left unmatched: 5. Germline lookup yields CDR1 SGHNT and CDR2 YYREEE (reference sequence). The CDR3 here is CASSSRDRRYEQYF. The CDR3 bases are TGTGCCAGCAGCTCCCGGGACAGGCGCTACGAGCAGTACTTC.

This clonotype has only a few counts. The chain employs TRBV11-2 and TRBJ2-1; 14 bases are a match to TRBD2. Germline-derived CDR1 and CDR2 are SGHAT and FQNNGV. V was clipped by 4 bases and J by 7 bases; unmatched bases: 9. The CDR3 is made up of 17 amino acids. CDR3 coding DNA: TGTGCCAGCAGCTCGAGACTAGCGGGGGGGCTAGGAAATGAGCAGTTCTTC. This gives the protein CASSSRLAGGLGNEQFF.

The genes are TRBV4-1 and TRBJ2-3; 9 positions match TRBD2. V dropped 3 bases and J dropped 3; count of bases not matched to a gene: 13. From germline, CDR1 is MGHRA and CDR2 YSYEKL. There are 18 residues in the CDR3. CDR3 coding DNA: TGCGCCAGCAGCCATGCGTACGACGTAGCGGGGGAAACAGATACGCAGTATTTT. It encodes CASSHAYDVAGETDTQYF.

The chain employs TRBV15 and TRBJ1-5; D gene ambiguous. CDR1 LNHNV and CDR2 YYDKDF come from the germline V gene (reference sequence). The CDR3 totals 12 residues. V dropped 2 bases and J dropped 7 bases, with 6 bases sitting between them. The CDR3 sequence is CATSRLAQPQHF. The CDR3 bases are TGTGCCACCAGCAGATTGGCACAGCCCCAGCATTTT. Complete variable domain (other parts from reference TRBV15 and TRBJ1-5): DAMVIQNPRYQVTQFGKPVTLSCSQTLNHNVMYWYQQKSSQAPKLLFHYYDKDFNNEADTPDNFQSRRPNTSFCFLDIRSPGLGDTAMYLCATSRLAQPQHFGDGTRLSIL.

The CDR3 nucleotides read TGTGCCAGCCTGGTGGAAATAGCGAGCAATGAGCAGTTCTTC. It is translated as CASLVEIASNEQFF. J is TRBJ2-1 and V is TRBV2, with a possible D match to TRBD2 (5 bases). The V end lost 8 bases, the J end lost 6 bases, and 17 bases lay between the germline ends. The CDR3 is made up of 14 amino acids. The germline CDR1 and CDR2 sequences are SNHLY and FYNNEI.

The V and J genes are TRBV6-2 or TRBV6-3 and TRBJ2-1; 14 bases match TRBD2. V lost 6 bases and J lost 8; bases outside the gene matches: 15. The CDR3 totals 18 residues. The germline gives CDR1 MNHEY, CDR2 SVGEGT. The CDR3 DNA reads as TGTGCCAGCAGCCAACACACGGGACTAGCGGGAGCGGGCGATGAGCAGTTCTTC. This gives the protein CASSQHTGLAGAGDEQFF.

The rearrangement uses TRBV3-1 and TRBJ1-1, with 10 bases matching TRBD1. Trimming removed 5 bases from V and 4 bases from J; junction bases left unmatched: 4. Germline V lookup: CDR1 LGHDT, CDR2 YNNKEL (reference sequence). The CDR3 contains 14 residues. The DNA of the CDR3 is TGTGCCAGCAGCGGGGACAGGGGCGGCACTGAAGCTTTCTTT. It translates to CASSGDRGGTEAFF.

This clonotype was observed a few times. The J gene is TRBJ2-7, the V gene TRBV5-1; the D is unclear. Per germline, CDR1 SGHRS and CDR2 YFSETQ. The CDR3 runs to 16 residues. V dropped 0 bases and J dropped 3 bases, with 16 bases sitting between them. This CDR3 reads CASSLVSPDGGYEQYF. CDR3 bases: TGCGCCAGCAGCTTGGTTTCGCCCGACGGTGGCTACGAGCAGTACTTC.

The CDR3 sequence is CASSLADRLNTEAFF. The CDR3 DNA follows: TGCGCCAGCAGCTTGGCGGACAGGTTGAACACTGAAGCTTTCTTT. V and J are TRBV5-1 and TRBJ1-1, with 7 bases lining up with TRBD1. V dropped 0 bases and J dropped 0; count of bases not matched to a gene: 2. Germline values: CDR1 SGHRS, CDR2 YFSETQ. This CDR3 is 15 amino acids long.

This clonotype was observed a few times. The rearrangement uses TRBV24-1 and TRBJ2-1; TRBD2 matches 11 bases. Germline assignment: CDR1 KGHDR and CDR2 SFDVKD. The CDR3 is made up of 15 amino acids. Unmatched junction bases numbered 2, after V lost 4 bases and J lost 4 bases. This CDR3 is CATSEGTSGYNEQFF. The CDR3 DNA follows: TGTGCCACCAGTGAAGGGACTAGCGGATACAATGAGCAGTTCTTC.

The chain joins TRBV5-1 to TRBJ2-3; TRBD2 agrees at 11 bases. V trimming: 4 bases; J trimming: 0 bases; junction bases outside the gene matches: 10. Looked up from germline, CDR1 is SGHRS and CDR2 is YFSETQ. The CDR3 runs to 18 residues. This CDR3 is CASSPVATSGTSTDTQYF. The CDR3 DNA reads TGCGCCAGCAGCCCGGTGGCGACTAGCGGGACTAGCACAGATACGCAGTATTTT. The full variable domain, with the rest looked up from reference TRBV5-1 and TRBJ2-3, is KAGVTQTPRYLIKTRGQQVTLSCSPISGHRSVSWYQQTPGQGLQFLFEYFSETQRNKGNFPGRFSGRQFSNSRSEMNVSTLELGDSALYLCASSPVATSGTSTDTQYFGPGTRLTVL.